This is a list of T cell receptor beta chains from one sample in a study of control samples from healthy donors and cancer patients. The repertoire was sequenced with immunoSEQ multiplex PCR; TCRdb's copy has only in-frame clones and lacks some. The sample contains 160,000 or so clones, roughly 92% of which appear only once. Specimen: blood. All receptors derive from a woman younger than 45 in good health. Each CDR3 is given with its conserved first and last residue. The D gene is left open where the match is weak. Rows may omit the clone size; those that give it use once, few, many or a size class.

TGTGCCATCAGCCAAACGGGAGCACACAATGAGCAGTTCTTC,CAISQTGAHNEQFF,TRBJ2-1,TRBV10-3,.,.
TGTGCCAGCAGTGAAGCTAGGGCGGGCGAGCAGTACTTC,CASSEARAGEQYF,TRBJ2-7,TRBV6-1,.,.
TGTGCCAGCAGCCACGACCCCCACACAGGGGGAGAGACCCAGTACTTC,CASSHDPHTGGETQYF,TRBJ2-5,TRBV7-8,TRBD1,.
TGTGCCAGCAGCAGGAGCTGGGACAACTATAATTCACCCCTCCACTTT,CASSRSWDNYNSPLHF,TRBJ1-6,TRBV21-1,.,.
TGTGCCAGCAGAGGTTACAGGGGTAATACTGAAGCTTTCTTT,CASRGYRGNTEAFF,TRBJ1-1,TRBV5-6,TRBD1,.
TGTGCCAGCAGCCAAGAACGGGGACAGTACTATGGCTACACCTTC,CASSQERGQYYGYTF,TRBJ1-2,TRBV3-1/TRBV3-2,TRBD1,.
TGTGCCAGCAGTTTGGGACTGATTCCCCTCAATCAGCCCCAGCATTTT,CASSLGLIPLNQPQHF,TRBJ1-5,TRBV28,.,.
TGTGCCAGTAGTACCTCGACAGGGTGGACTGAAGCTTTCTTT,CASSTSTGWTEAFF,TRBJ1-1,TRBV19,TRBD1,once
TGTGCCAGCAGTTTGAAGGGGACTGGGGCCAACGTCCTGACTTTC,CASSLKGTGANVLTF,TRBJ2-6,TRBV27,.,once
TGTGCCAGCAGCTTGGCCAATCTGGGGGGGAAAAGGGATACGCAGTATTTT,CASSLANLGGKRDTQYF,TRBJ2-3,TRBV5-4,TRBD2,.
TGTGCCAGCAGCTTACCCCGTAAAAAGGCAACTAATGAAAAACTGTTTTTT,CASSLPRKKATNEKLFF,TRBJ1-4,TRBV7-2,.,.
TGTGCCAGCAGCTTTACCCGGACAGGGGGAGGATCACCCCTCCACTTT,CASSFTRTGGGSPLHF,TRBJ1-6,TRBV7-2,TRBD1,.
TGTGCCAGCAGCGTCGGACACTCCCAGGGGACTAATGAAAAACTGTTTTTT,CASSVGHSQGTNEKLFF,TRBJ1-4,TRBV9,.,.
TGCGCCAGCAGTCAGGCAACTAGCTCCTGCACAGATACGCAGTATTTT,CASSQATSSCTDTQYF,TRBJ2-3,TRBV23-1,.,.
TGTGCCAGCAGTTCTCGACAAGGAGCGGGGAACACTGAAGCTTTCTTT,CASSSRQGAGNTEAFF,TRBJ1-1,TRBV28,.,.
TGTGCCAGCAGTGATAGAGTGAGCTTATTT,CASSDRVSLF,TRBJ1-1,TRBV2,.,.
TGTGCCAGCAGCTTGGTTGTCAGCACTAGCTCCTACGAGCAGTACTTC,CASSLVVSTSSYEQYF,TRBJ2-7,TRBV5-8,.,.
TGTGCCAGCAGCTTCACACCTGAAGCGGGAGCTTACAATGAGCAGTTCTTC,CASSFTPEAGAYNEQFF,TRBJ2-1,TRBV7-6,TRBD2,.
TGTGCCAGCAGCGCTCTTGACAGGAATGAGCAGTTCTTC,CASSALDRNEQFF,TRBJ2-1,TRBV2,.,.
TGTGCCAGTAAGAGCCTAACCAAGGACGATGAAAAACTGTTTTTT,CASKSLTKDDEKLFF,TRBJ1-4,TRBV19,.,.
TGCAGCGTCGTGACTAGCGGGAGTCCGTATGAGCAGTTCTTC,CSVVTSGSPYEQFF,TRBJ2-1,TRBV29-1,TRBD2,.
TGCGCCAGCAGCTTGGACACGCAGGACTCTGGAAACACCATATATTTT,CASSLDTQDSGNTIYF,TRBJ1-3,TRBV5-1,.,.
TGCAGCGTTGAATTGAGGGGTAGCGGGAGTCCCTCAGATACGCAGTATTTT,CSVELRGSGSPSDTQYF,TRBJ2-3,TRBV29-1,TRBD2,.
TGTGCCAGTAGTATCCTCGCCGGGACCCGAAGGTCACCCCTCCACTTT,CASSILAGTRRSPLHF,TRBJ1-6,TRBV19,.,.
TGTGCCAGCAGCTCCGGCCAGGGCGGGAGTCGGGACGAGCAGTACTTC,CASSSGQGGSRDEQYF,TRBJ2-7,TRBV28,TRBD2,.
TGTGCCAGCAGTTTAGCAGGGGGCGGAGAGACCCAGTACTTC,CASSLAGGGETQYF,TRBJ2-5,TRBV7-9,TRBD1,.
TGTGCCAGCAGTTATAAGCAGCGGGAGCTGCCCGAGCAGTACTTC,CASSYKQRELPEQYF,TRBJ2-7,TRBV6-6,TRBD2,.
TGTGCCAGCGGAGTGGGGGGCACCGGGGAGCTGTTTTTT,CASGVGGTGELFF,TRBJ2-2,TRBV27,.,.
TGCGCCAGCAGCCCACCGACTAGCGTGCATGAGACCCAGTACTTC,CASSPPTSVHETQYF,TRBJ2-5,TRBV4-1,TRBD2,few
TGCGCCAGCAACAAGTCCCGACTCTACGAGCAGTACTTC,CASNKSRLYEQYF,TRBJ2-7,TRBV5-1,.,.
TGTGCCAGCAGCTTGATAGTCGCGGGCTCCTACAATGAGCAGTTCTTC,CASSLIVAGSYNEQFF,TRBJ2-1,TRBV5-8,.,once
TGTGCCAGCAGTTACAGCGGTTGGAGGGGTGGGCTGTTTTTT,CASSYSGWRGGLFF,TRBJ1-4,TRBV6-5,.,.
TGTGCCAGCTCACTCTCGGACAGGCAGCTAAATTCACCCCTCCACTTT,CASSLSDRQLNSPLHF,TRBJ1-6,TRBV18,TRBD1,.
TGTGCCAGCACCGACTCTATGGAGACCCAGTACTTC,CASTDSMETQYF,TRBJ2-5,TRBV12-3/TRBV12-4,.,.
TGTGCCAGCAGTCCCCGGCCGTCTGGAAACACCATATATTTT,CASSPRPSGNTIYF,TRBJ1-3,TRBV6-5,.,.
TGTGCCAGCAGCTCTGGACAGGGGGAGCAGCCCCAGCATTTT,CASSSGQGEQPQHF,TRBJ1-5,TRBV7-9,TRBD1,once
TGTGCCAGCAGCTTGGCCACAAGGGTCCCCCCTACTGAAGCTTTCTTT,CASSLATRVPPTEAFF,TRBJ1-1,TRBV5-8,.,.
TGTGCCAGCAGTTTTTCCGGACAGGGGGATCAGCCCCAGCATTTT,CASSFSGQGDQPQHF,TRBJ1-5,TRBV28,TRBD1,.
TGTGCCAGCAATGACAGACAGGTGGGCACTGAAGCTTTCTTT,CASNDRQVGTEAFF,TRBJ1-1,TRBV28,.,.
TGTGCCTGGAGTGGACACAGCTCCTACAATGAGCAGTTCTTC,CAWSGHSSYNEQFF,TRBJ2-1,TRBV30,.,.
TGTGCCAGCAGCTTAAGGACAGCGACTAACTATGGCTACACCTTC,CASSLRTATNYGYTF,TRBJ1-2,TRBV5-4,.,.
TGTGCCAGCTCCCAAACGGCGGATTCGAAGGATGGCTACACCTTC,CASSQTADSKDGYTF,TRBJ1-2,TRBV18,.,.
TGTGCCAGCAGCCAAGATCCATTACTAGCGGGAGCCTACGAGCAGTACTTC,CASSQDPLLAGAYEQYF,TRBJ2-7,TRBV14,TRBD2,.
TGTGCCAGCAGCTTGGGGGGGGGTGTTCAAGATACGCAGTATTTT,CASSLGGGVQDTQYF,TRBJ2-3,TRBV5-6,TRBD2,once